These 14 T cell receptor beta chains were sequenced from one sample in a study of cytomegalovirus exposure and HLA in healthy donors. The primer mix had 60 Vbeta and 13 Jbeta primers. Method: immunoSEQ multiplex PCR; TCRdb's copy keeps in-frame clones and lacks some. The sample records around 300,000 clones, 65% to 85% being singletons. The sequencing sample was made of PBMCs. The receptors here all came from a female donor in good health and CMV-seronegative.

This clone was counted between two and nine times. The genes are TRBV7-2 and TRBJ2-7, with 8 bases matching TRBD1. The germline gives CDR1 SGHTA, CDR2 FQGNSA. This CDR3 has 17 amino acids. The ends lost 1 base at V and 3 bases at J; junction bases unmatched: 11. In nucleotides, the CDR3 is TGTGCCAGCAGCTTAGAACCCGGACAGGGACCCCTCTACGAGCAGTACTTC. Its protein product is CASSLEPGQGPLYEQYF.

This clone came up a few times. This chain links TRBV25-1 with TRBJ2-2, with 8 bases matching TRBD2. Germline-derived CDR1 and CDR2 are MGHDK and SYGVNS. CDR3 length: 14 residues. With V trimmed by 7 bases and J by 7 bases, 8 bases remained unmatched. CDR3 residues: CASNPGGWIGELFF. The CDR3 DNA is TGTGCCAGCAACCCGGGAGGGTGGATCGGGGAGCTGTTTTTT.

This chain uses TRBV6-1 with TRBJ1-2; possibly TRBD1 for D (5 bases). The CDR3 sequence is 14 residues long. With 1 base removed from V and 8 bases from J, the gap between germline ends came to 14 bases. Germline CDR1 and CDR2: MNHNS and SASEGT. Here the CDR3 reads CASSEGGGSRGYTF. The CDR3, as DNA: TGTGCCAGCAGTGAAGGGGGGGGATCGCGCGGCTACACCTTC.

The chain has TRBV15 and TRBJ2-6; D is perhaps TRBD2 (5 bases). The ends were cut back, 5 bases at V and 0 bases at J, with 11 bases in the middle. Germline CDR1 reads LNHNV; CDR2 reads YYDKDF (reference sequence). The CDR3 has 16 amino acids. CDR3 DNA: TGTGCCACCAGCGGGCGGGCAAGCTCTGGGGCCAACGTCCTGACTTTC. It encodes CATSGRASSGANVLTF.

This clone was seen more than once but under ten times. This chain uses TRBV6-5 with TRBJ1-1; TRBD1 matches at 7 bases. The V gene end was trimmed by 5 bases and the J gene end by 0 bases; junction bases not matched to a gene: 6. The CDR3 is 15 residues long. Germline assignment: CDR1 MNHEY and CDR2 SVGAGI. This CDR3 is CASSRHGTVNTEAFF. The DNA for the CDR3 is TGTGCCAGCAGTCGTCACGGGACAGTGAACACTGAAGCTTTCTTT.

This chain connects TRBV4-1 to TRBJ2-2; the match to TRBD2 covers 10 bases. With V trimmed by 3 bases and J by 5 bases, 6 bases remained unmatched. CDR1 is MGHRA, CDR2 YSYEKL, per germline. The CDR3 totals 16 residues. CDR3 coding DNA: TGCGCCAGCAGCCAGGTAGCGGGAGGCCCTACCGGGGAGCTGTTTTTT. Its protein product is CASSQVAGGPTGELFF.

This rearrangement joins TRBV30 to TRBJ1-1; 10 bases agree with TRBD1. Unmatched junction bases numbered 5, after V lost 0 bases and J lost 7 bases. This CDR3 has 14 amino acids. Per the germline V gene, CDR1 is GTSNPN and CDR2 is SVGIG (reference sequence). CDR3 loop: CAWSVRQGAIEAFF. The CDR3 nucleotides read TGTGCCTGGAGTGTAAGACAGGGGGCAATTGAAGCTTTCTTT.

In its sample, this clone was seen a few times. V gene TRBV5-1 combines with J gene TRBJ1-1; D might be TRBD1 (5 bases). V gave up 4 bases and J gave up 5 bases, with 15 bases separating them. The CDR3 has 14 residues. Germline V gene sequence: CDR1 SGHRS, CDR2 YFSETQ. Written as DNA, the CDR3 is TGCGCCAGCAGCCTTGCAGGGATGAGGACTGAAGCTTTCTTT. It yields the protein CASSLAGMRTEAFF.

This chain connects TRBV7-2 to TRBJ2-3; possibly TRBD1 for D (6 bases). The germline gives CDR1 SGHTA, CDR2 FQGNSA. Trimming shortened V by 5 bases and J by 0 bases, and 12 bases separated the two germline ends. CDR3 length: 15 residues. CDR3 loop: CASSTRTASTDTQYF. The CDR3 DNA reads as TGTGCCAGCAGCACCCGGACAGCTAGCACAGATACGCAGTATTTT.

With regard to this clone: Different DNA sequences within this sample yield the same CDR3. The genes are TRBV4-2 and TRBJ2-7; 11 bases line up with TRBD2. The trim removed 4 bases at V and 2 bases at J, leaving 4 bases unmatched. The CDR3 has 15 residues. Per germline, CDR1 LGHNA and CDR2 YNFKEQ. The CDR3 loop is CASSPGLAGPYEQYF. CDR3 in DNA: TGTGCCAGCAGCCCAGGACTAGCGGGCCCCTACGAGCAGTACTTC.

The chain recombines TRBV5-1 with TRBJ2-7, with 9 bases matching TRBD2. Germline CDR1 and CDR2: SGHRS and YFSETQ. The CDR3 has 15 residues. V shed 2 bases, J shed 2 bases, and the junction held 5 bases outside the gene matches. CDR3 protein: CASSFRGGATYEQYF. DNA for the CDR3: TGCGCCAGCAGCTTCCGCGGGGGGGCTACCTACGAGCAGTACTTC. Combining the CDR3 with reference TRBV5-1 and TRBJ2-7 gives the whole variable domain KAGVTQTPRYLIKTRGQQVTLSCSPISGHRSVSWYQQTPGQGLQFLFEYFSETQRNKGNFPGRFSGRQFSNSRSEMNVSTLELGDSALYLCASSFRGGATYEQYFGPGTRLTVT.

As concerns this clone: Other DNA sequences in the sample encode the same CDR3. The chain combines TRBV27 with TRBJ2-7; 10 bases line up with TRBD2. From germline, CDR1 is MNHEY and CDR2 SMNVEV (reference sequence). V lost 4 bases to trimming and J lost 0 bases; unmatched junction nucleotides: 0. There are 14 residues in the CDR3. The CDR3 sequence: CASSSSGSSYEQYF. In nucleotides, the CDR3 is TGTGCCAGCAGTTCTAGCGGGAGCTCCTACGAGCAGTACTTC.

The chain carries TRBV6-5 and TRBJ2-3; D is unclear. CDR1 MNHEY and CDR2 SVGAGI come from the germline V gene. V lost 1 base and J lost 2, with 4 bases in between. This CDR3 contains 13 residues. CDR3 in DNA: TGTGCCAGCAGTTACTTCTACACAGATACGCAGTATTTT. Encoded protein: CASSYFYTDTQYF.

The chain uses TRBV5-1 and TRBJ1-1; D might be TRBD1 (5 bases). Germline V gene lookup returns CDR1 SGHRS and CDR2 YFSETQ. The CDR3 is 15 residues long. Trimming cost V 4 bases and J 1 base, with 14 bases left between them. This CDR3 is CASSLDPRENTEAFF. The CDR3, as DNA: TGCGCCAGCAGCCTGGACCCCAGGGAGAACACTGAAGCTTTCTTT.